Below, 5 T cell receptor beta chains from the same sample are listed, as sequenced in a study of beta chain features in type 1 diabetes. Study-wide points: TCRB CDR3s from Type 1 diabetes patients were moderately but significantly shorter in all four CD4+ subsets.

Their antigen targets remain unknown. Investigators reverse transcribed all isolated RNA, so they sequenced expressed TCRB transcripts. Measured with immunoSEQ multiplex PCR; TCRdb has only the in-frame clones, and not every one. The sample lists over 150,000 clones; 9% to 12% were seen once. The sequenced sample was central memory CD4+ T cells from blood. These receptors were collected from a man under 40 with type 1 diabetes.

CDR3 in DNA: TGTGCCAGCAGCTTGTTAGGGGATGGGGCCAACGTCCTGACTTTC. Amino acid sequence: CASSLLGDGANVLTF. The rearrangement uses TRBV4-2 and TRBJ2-6, with D tentatively TRBD1 (5 bases). CDR3 length: 15 residues. Trimming removed 5 bases at V and 3 bases at J, with 11 bases between. The germline CDR1 and CDR2 sequences are LGHNA and YNFKEQ.

This clone was counted between two and nine times. The chain links TRBV5-1 to TRBJ2-3, with 7 bases fitting TRBD2. CDR1 and CDR2 (germline): SGHRS, YFSETQ. V lost 5 bases to trimming and J lost 4 bases; unmatched junction nucleotides: 7. This CDR3 region has 14 residues. This chain's CDR3 is CASRPTSDPDTQYF. The CDR3 coding sequence is TGCGCCAGCAGGCCAACTAGCGACCCAGATACGCAGTATTTT.

The DNA of the CDR3 is TGTGCCAGCTCACGAGACACCTTTCCGGATACGCAGTATTTT. This translates into CASSRDTFPDTQYF. V and J are TRBV18 and TRBJ2-3; D uncertain. Germline-derived CDR1 and CDR2 are KGHSH and LQKENI. The V gene lost 4 bases and the J gene lost 6 bases, with 14 bases spanning the gap. The length of the CDR3 is 14 residues.

This clone was found a few times. The chain combines TRBV2 with TRBJ2-5; possible D gene TRBD1, 6 bases. V dropped 1 base and J dropped 6 bases, with 9 bases sitting between them. CDR1 is SNHLY and CDR2 is FYNNEI in the germline V gene. This CDR3 region has 13 residues. CDR3 in amino acids: CASSEDREKTQYF. The CDR3, as DNA: TGTGCCAGCAGTGAAGACAGGGAAAAGACCCAGTACTTC.

On this clone: The junction departs from the called germline gene at one end, perhaps through a read error. The V and J genes are TRBV7-7 and TRBJ2-5; 9 bases align to TRBD1. The CDR3 runs to 14 residues. Germline CDR1 is SSHAT and CDR2 is FNYEAQ (reference sequence). The CDR3 loop is CASSRGQGGETQYF. In nucleotides, the CDR3 is TGTGCTAGCAGCCGGGGACAGGGTGGAGAGACCCAGTACTTC. Full variable domain (rest looked up from reference TRBV7-7 and TRBJ2-5): GAGVSQSPRYKVTKRGQDVTLRCDPISSHATLYWYQQALGQGPEFLTYFNYEAQPDKSGLPSDRFSAERPEGSISTLTIQRTEQRDSAMYRCASSRGQGGETQYFGPGTRLLVL.